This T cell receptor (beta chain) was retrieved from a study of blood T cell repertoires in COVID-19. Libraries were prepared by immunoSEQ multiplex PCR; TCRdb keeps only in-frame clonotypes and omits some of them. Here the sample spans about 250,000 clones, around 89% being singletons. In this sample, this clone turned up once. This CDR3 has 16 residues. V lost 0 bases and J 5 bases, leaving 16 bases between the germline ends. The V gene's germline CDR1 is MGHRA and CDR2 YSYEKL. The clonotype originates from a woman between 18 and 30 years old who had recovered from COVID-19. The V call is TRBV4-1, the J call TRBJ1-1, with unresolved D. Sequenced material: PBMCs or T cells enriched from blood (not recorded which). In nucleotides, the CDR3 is TGCGCCAGCAGCCAAGATAGTCGGCCGGGAGGGACTGAAGCTTTCTTT. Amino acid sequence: CASSQDSRPGGTEAFF.